This T cell receptor (beta chain) was obtained from a study of OX40 agonist ivuxolimab in advanced cancers. TCRdb's table, derived via immunoSEQ multiplex PCR, lists solely in-frame clones and lacks some. The sample holds approximately 23,000 clones, 80% to 85% seen once. This CDR3 comprises 17 residues. Germline CDR1 and CDR2: SGDLS and YYNGEE. Trimming removed 2 bases from V and 0 bases from J, with 14 bases in between. J is TRBJ2-2 and V is TRBV9, with D unresolved. The specimen was CD4+ or CD8+ T cells sorted from blood, collected in a trial of the OX40 agonist ivuxolimab. The sequence derives from an adult with an advanced solid tumor such as melanoma, head and neck, liver or kidney cancer. The CDR3 DNA reads as TGTGCCAGCAGCGTGCCCGGAGAGGCCCCGAACACCGGGGAGCTGTTTTTT. Translated, it gives CASSVPGEAPNTGELFF. The full variable domain, with the rest looked up from reference TRBV9 and TRBJ2-2, is DSGVTQTPKHLITATGQRVTLRCSPRSGDLSVYWYQQSLDQGLQFLIQYYNGEERAKGNILERFSAQQFPDLHSELNLSSLELGDSALYFCASSVPGEAPNTGELFFGEGSRLTVL.